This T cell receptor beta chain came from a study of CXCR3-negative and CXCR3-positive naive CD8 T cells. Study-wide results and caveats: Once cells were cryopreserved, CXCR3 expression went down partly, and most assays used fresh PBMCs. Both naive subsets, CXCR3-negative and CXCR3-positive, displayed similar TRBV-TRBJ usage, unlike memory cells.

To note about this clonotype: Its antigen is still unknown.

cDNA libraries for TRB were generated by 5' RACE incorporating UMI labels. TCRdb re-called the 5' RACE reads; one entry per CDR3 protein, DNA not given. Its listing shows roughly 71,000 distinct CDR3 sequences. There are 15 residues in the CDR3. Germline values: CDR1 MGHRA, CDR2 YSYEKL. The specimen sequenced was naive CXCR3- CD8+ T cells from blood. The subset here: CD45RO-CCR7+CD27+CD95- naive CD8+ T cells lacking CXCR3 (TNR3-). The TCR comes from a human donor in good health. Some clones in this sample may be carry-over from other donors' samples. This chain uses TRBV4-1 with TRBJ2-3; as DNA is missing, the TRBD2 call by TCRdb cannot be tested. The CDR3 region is CASSQQRLASDTQYF.